The TCR beta chain under discussion was sequenced for a study of T cell clonality in common variable immunodeficiency. This clone was seen ten or more times. The antigen remains unidentified. The read stops 3 residues short of the end of the CDR3; the missing end is completed from the germline J gene. CVID subjects were neither ill nor on immunomodulatory or immunosuppressive medication at sampling. The study's findings and limits: Patient heterogeneity in the CVID cohort limited correlations between repertoire features and clinical complications. Reportedly, TCR beta sequences from common variable immunodeficiency showed fewer deletions and N-nucleotide insertions.

The CDR3 spans 14 residues. The V gene's germline CDR1 is GTSNPN and CDR2 SVGIG (reference sequence). V was clipped by 5 bases and J by 1 base; unmatched bases: 2. This table comes from immunoSEQ multiplex PCR, and its TCRdb copy is limited to in-frame clones, with some not included. In total the sample includes around 20,000 clones, none of them seen once. The receptor was isolated from a human donor with common variable immunodeficiency. The sequencing sample was made of peripheral blood mononuclear cells. V and J are TRBV30 and TRBJ2-5; 12 nucleotides align to TRBD2. Incomplete CDR3 DNA: TGTGCCTGGGAACTAGCGGGGGGCCAAGAGACC. Translating it yields CAWELAGGQET. The full CDR3 reads CAWELAGGQETQYF.